This T cell receptor beta chain was sequenced in a study of vaccination effects on CD4 cells after COVID-19. Whole-study results and caveats: Early timepoints after infection were absent, and convalescent patients were few in the study.

With the ViraFEST assay, the study expanded antigen-specific CD4+ T cells using viral peptide pools, then sequenced them. CD4+ T cells were isolated after around ten days of culture. Vaccinated recipients, who were negative for nucleocapsid antibodies, had no history of SARS-CoV-2 infection. The germline gives CDR1 LGHDT, CDR2 YNNKEL (reference sequence). The V and J ends lost 0 bases and 2 bases respectively, with 10 bases between them. This CDR3 comprises 15 residues. As to this clone: What it recognizes is unknown.

Repertoires were generated with immunoSEQ multiplex PCR, while TCRdb's copy carries only in-frame clones and drops some. The sample comprises about 54,000 clones, around 67% of which are singletons, and approximately 20% rests with the top ten. The chain joins TRBV3-1 (or the pseudogene TRBV3-2) to TRBJ2-5, with D perhaps matching TRBD1 (5 bases). The TCR comes from a human donor who received a COVID-19 vaccine. Source: CD4+ T cells from PBMCs cultured with SARS-CoV-2 spike peptides, taken before COVID-19 vaccination. CDR3 sequence reads: CASSQESAGQETQYF. CDR3 DNA: TGTGCCAGCAGCCAAGAGAGCGCAGGGCAAGAGACCCAGTACTTC.